The clone carrying this T cell receptor beta chain has a handful of counts. The data originate from a study of response to subunit inactivated influenza vaccine. TCRdb redid the calling of the RT-PCR reads with MiXCR, one entry per CDR3 protein. Among 530,000 or so distinct CDR3 sequences listed, around 13% were seen once. The CDR3 sequence is 14 residues long. With 2 bases removed from V and 4 bases from J, the gap between germline ends came to 15 bases. Germline values: CDR1 DFQATT, CDR2 SNEGSKA (reference sequence). Sequenced material: PBMCs from blood, taken 11 to 12 days after vaccination. The sequence came from a man between 50 and 59 years old who received an inactivated influenza vaccine. V usage is TRBV20-1 and J usage is TRBJ2-7; weak D call: TRBD1 (5 bases). The CDR3 DNA sequence: TGCAGTGCTAGAACCCAGACAGAACGTTACGAGCAGTACTTC. It codes for CSARTQTERYEQYF.